The TCR beta chain under discussion was sequenced for a study of regulatory T cells in long-lasting Graves disease. Notes on the study in general: There was favoring of TRBV28, TRBJ1-2 and TRBJ2-5 in persistent disease.

Libraries of TCR beta came from iRepertoire HTBI primers plus Arm-PCR of CDR3 regions. In TCRdb, the multiplex PCR reads were re-called with MiXCR into one record per CDR3 protein. The sample lists around 400,000 distinct CDR3 sequences, 20% to 25% occurring once. This clonotype was seen only a few times. Its antigen is not known. The time point is: persistent/refractory GD, antithyroid drugs over 5 years with positive TRAb. Construction of the TCR library relied on RNA isolated from PBMCs. Doctors identified Graves' disease using the American Thyroid Association guidelines. Each patient gave 7 to 9 milliliters of EDTA-anticoagulated peripheral blood. Germline CDR1 and CDR2: DFQATT and SNEGSKA (reference sequence). The CDR3 is made up of 16 amino acids. V shed 1 base, J shed 7 bases, and the junction held 12 bases outside the gene matches.

The chain joins TRBV20-1 to TRBJ2-1; 8 bases map to TRBD1. Sequenced here: peripheral blood mononuclear cells (PBMCs), sampled when the disease was refractory, from a patient treated with antithyroid drugs. This clonotype originated in a middle-aged woman with Graves disease. The CDR3 nucleotides read TGCAGTGCTAGAGTTGGAGACAGGGGAGTAGGGAATGAGCAGTTCTTC. This gives the protein CSARVGDRGVGNEQFF.